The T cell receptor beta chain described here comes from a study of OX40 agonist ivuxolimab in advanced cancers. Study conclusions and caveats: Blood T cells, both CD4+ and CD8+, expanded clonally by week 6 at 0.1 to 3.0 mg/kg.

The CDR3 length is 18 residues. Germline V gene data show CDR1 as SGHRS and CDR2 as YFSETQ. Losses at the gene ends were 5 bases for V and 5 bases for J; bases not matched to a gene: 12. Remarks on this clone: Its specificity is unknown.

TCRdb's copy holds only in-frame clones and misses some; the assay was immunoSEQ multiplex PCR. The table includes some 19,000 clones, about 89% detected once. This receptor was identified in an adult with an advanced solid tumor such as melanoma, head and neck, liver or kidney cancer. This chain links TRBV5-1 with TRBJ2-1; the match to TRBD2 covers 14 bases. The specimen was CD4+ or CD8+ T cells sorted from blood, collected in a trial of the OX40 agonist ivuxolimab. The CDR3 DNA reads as TGCGCCAGCAGTCCCGGGACTAGCGGGAGTTTTTGGAACAATGAGCAGTTCTTC. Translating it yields CASSPGTSGSFWNNEQFF.